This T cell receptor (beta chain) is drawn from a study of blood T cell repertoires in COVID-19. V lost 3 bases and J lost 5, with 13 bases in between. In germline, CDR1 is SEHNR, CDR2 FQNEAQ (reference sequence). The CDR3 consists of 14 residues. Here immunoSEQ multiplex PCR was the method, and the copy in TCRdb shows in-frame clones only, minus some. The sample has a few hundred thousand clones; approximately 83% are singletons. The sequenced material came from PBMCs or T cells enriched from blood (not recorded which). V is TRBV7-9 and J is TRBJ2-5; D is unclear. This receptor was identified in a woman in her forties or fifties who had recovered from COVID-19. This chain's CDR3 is CASSFLPSAETQYF. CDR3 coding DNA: TGTGCCAGCAGCTTCTTACCTTCTGCGGAGACCCAGTACTTC.